Listed below are T cell receptor beta chains from one sample, sequenced in a study of T cell responses to AZD1222 COVID-19 vaccine. Sequenced by immunoSEQ multiplex PCR; TCRdb stores in-frame clones only, minus some. The sample contains some 130,000 clones, 90% to 95% of which appear only once. The sample was peripheral blood, taken 28 days after the second AZD1222 dose. These receptors were taken from an adult who received the AZD1222 COVID-19 vaccine. The CDR3 runs from the conserved cysteine through the conserved F or W. The order of the fields is D gene, clone size, V gene, J gene, CDR3 DNA, CDR3 protein. D genes are given only for firm matches. Some rows mark clone size as missing; the rest say once, few, many or name a class of expanded clone.

>TRBD2|-|TRBV18|TRBJ2-3
TGTGCCAGCTCACCGACTAGCGGGGACACAGATACGCAGTATTTT
CASSPTSGDTDTQYF
>-|-|TRBV6-5|TRBJ1-2
TGTGCCAGCATCAATACCCGCCGGGGCTACACCTTC
CASINTRRGYTF
>-|-|TRBV28|TRBJ1-2
TGTGCCAGCAGGTTGGGGGGGCAGCCCTATGGCTACACCTTC
CASRLGGQPYGYTF
>TRBD1|few|TRBV5-1|TRBJ1-6
TGCGCCAGCAGCTCAGGGACAGAAAATTCACCCCTCCACTTT
CASSSGTENSPLHF
>-|once|TRBV4-1|TRBJ1-3
TGCGCCAGCAGCCTGAACTCTGGAAACACCATATATTTT
CASSLNSGNTIYF
>-|-|TRBV7-2|TRBJ1-2
TGTGCCAGCAGCTTAGGTTCGGAGGGGTCTGGCTATGGCTACACCTTC
CASSLGSEGSGYGYTF
>-|-|TRBV19|TRBJ1-1
TGTGCCAGTAGTGCGAATCAGGGAGGAGGCACTGAAGCTTTCTTT
CASSANQGGGTEAFF
>TRBD1|once|TRBV6-4|TRBJ2-2
TGTGCCGCCCACTTTTACCTGTACCGGGACAGGAGCACCGGGGAGCTGTTTTTT
CAAHFYLYRDRSTGELFF
>TRBD1|-|TRBV4-1|TRBJ1-3
TGCGCCAGCAGCCAAGGACAGGGGGTCTCTGGAAACACCATATATTTT
CASSQGQGVSGNTIYF
>-|once|TRBV19|TRBJ1-6
TGTGCCAGTAGTTCCTCCAATTCACCCCTCCACTTT
CASSSSNSPLHF
>-|-|TRBV3-1/TRBV3-2|TRBJ1-2
TGTGCCAGCAGCCAATCGGTGGATAACTATGGCTACACCTTC
CASSQSVDNYGYTF
>-|-|TRBV7-3|TRBJ2-5
TGTGCCAGCAGCCAAGAACCTAGCCTGTACCAAGAGACCCAGTACTTC
CASSQEPSLYQETQYF
>-|-|TRBV6-5|TRBJ1-1
TGTGCCAGCAGCGGGATCGGTAGTGAAGCTTTCTTT
CASSGIGSEAFF
>-|-|TRBV13|TRBJ1-2
TGTGCCAGCACCCCACCCCCCGGGGAGCCTCTCAACTATGGCTACACCTTC
CASTPPPGEPLNYGYTF
>-|-|TRBV3-1/TRBV3-2|TRBJ2-3
TGTGCCAGCAGCCAGAGCACAGATACGCAGTATTTT
CASSQSTDTQYF
>-|-|TRBV7-3|TRBJ2-3
TGTGCCAGCAGCCTCTGGGGAGGGGGGGGCACAGATACGCAGTATTTT
CASSLWGGGGTDTQYF
>TRBD1|-|TRBV19|TRBJ1-4
TGTGCCAGTAGGAGTGCCGGGACAGGGGCGGGAAAACTGTTTTTT
CASRSAGTGAGKLFF
>-|-|TRBV12-3/TRBV12-4|TRBJ1-1
TGTGCCAGCAGTTTGGGGATGAACACTGAAGCTTTCTTT
CASSLGMNTEAFF
>-|-|TRBV25-1|TRBJ1-3
TGTGCCAGCAGTCGGCAACAGGGAAACTTAAACACCATATATTTT
CASSRQQGNLNTIYF
>-|-|TRBV2|TRBJ1-2
TGTGCCAGCAGTGGTGGAGTAGGGGGCTATGGCTACACCTTC
CASSGGVGGYGYTF
>-|-|TRBV6-5|TRBJ1-5
TGTGCCACGCTACAGGGAGACAATCAGCCCCAGCATTTT
CATLQGDNQPQHF
>-|-|TRBV19|TRBJ1-4
TGTGCCAGTAGTATTGTCGTATGGGGTAATGAAAAACTGTTTTTT
CASSIVVWGNEKLFF
>-|once|TRBV19|TRBJ1-1
TGTGCCAGTAGTCCGGTGGAGGGTGAAGCTTTCTTT
CASSPVEGEAFF
>-|-|TRBV6-5|TRBJ1-2
TGTGCCAGCAGTTACGGTGAGGGAGGCAATGGCTACACCTTC
CASSYGEGGNGYTF
>-|-|TRBV2|TRBJ2-7
TGTGCCAGCCGAATATACGAGCAGTACTTC
CASRIYEQYF
>TRBD1|-|TRBV19|TRBJ1-1
TGTGCCGCAAAGGGACAGGGGAGCACTGAAGCTTTCTTT
CAAKGQGSTEAFF
>-|-|TRBV7-3|TRBJ1-4
TGTGCCAGCAGCTTAGGACATGGAGAAAAACTGTTTTTT
CASSLGHGEKLFF
>-|-|TRBV9|TRBJ1-1
TGTGCCAGCAGCGTAGCTGGAAACATGAACACTGAAGCTTTCTTT
CASSVAGNMNTEAFF
>TRBD1|-|TRBV19|TRBJ1-4
TGTGCCAGTAGCAGGGGGCGCTCGTTTGGGGAAAAACTGTTTTTT
CASSRGRSFGEKLFF
>-|once|TRBV6-1|TRBJ1-3
TGTGCCAGCAGTGAAGCCCTTGCAGTCTCTGGAAACACCATATATTTT
CASSEALAVSGNTIYF
>-|-|TRBV7-2|TRBJ1-1
TGTGCCAGCAGCTTTGGGATCGGAGGGGGGAACACTGAAGCTTTCTTT
CASSFGIGGGNTEAFF
>-|-|TRBV27|TRBJ1-5
TGTGCCAGCAGTTTATCTTGGTGGCAGTATCAGCCCCAGCATTTT
CASSLSWWQYQPQHF
>-|-|TRBV7-9|TRBJ2-7
TGTGCCAGCGGGAGGTGGGGGTACGAGCAGTACTTC
CASGRWGYEQYF
>TRBD1|-|TRBV19|TRBJ2-7
TGTGCCAGTAGTGCTGGGGACAGCTCCTACGAGCAGTACTTC
CASSAGDSSYEQYF
>-|-|TRBV12-3/TRBV12-4|TRBJ1-2
TGTGCCAGCAGTTTCGGGACGGCGGAGGACACCTTC
CASSFGTAEDTF
>-|-|TRBV5-6|TRBJ1-1
TGTGCCAGCAGCTTGGCAGGGGAGACTGAAGCTTTCTTT
CASSLAGETEAFF